The clone carrying this TCR beta chain has only one observation. The data originate from a study of lymphopenia after photon versus proton radiotherapy. V lost 2 bases and J 1 base, leaving 9 bases between the germline ends. Germline CDR1 and CDR2: KGHSH and LQKENI. The CDR3 is 14 amino acids. Here immunoSEQ multiplex PCR was the method, and the copy in TCRdb shows in-frame clones only, minus some. The table shows about 45,000 clones, with over 75% occurring only once. This rearrangement joins TRBV18 to TRBJ2-7; D unresolved. The sample was peripheral blood, taken from a patient treated with photon-based radiotherapy. This TCR derives from a man aged 40-55 years with gastric cancer. The CDR3 nucleotides are TGTGCCAGCTCACCATTGTCCGTTTCCTACGAGCAGTACTTC. Amino acid sequence: CASSPLSVSYEQYF.